This TCR beta chain was captured by sequencing in a study of CD8 T cells in ankylosing spondylitis. Each CDR3 protein gets one entry after TCRdb re-called the 5' RACE reads with MiXCR. This sample yields 240,000 or so distinct CDR3 sequences, of which 8.6% are seen a single time; under 7.5% belongs to the top ten. Specimen: blood, either unsorted or a sorted T cell fraction (not recorded which). This clonotype originated in a male donor with ankylosing spondylitis or in good health (not recorded which).

CDR3 coding DNA: TGTGCCAGCAGCTTAATACCTGGGGCCCCTGAAGCTTTCTTT. The encoded protein is CASSLIPGAPEAFF. The chain joins TRBV7-3 to TRBJ1-1, with a tentative D call TRBD1 (5 bases). Germline loops: CDR1 SGHTA, CDR2 FQGTGA. The ends were cut back, 1 base at V and 6 bases at J, with 12 bases in the middle. The CDR3 has 14 residues. Variable domain in full (rest from reference TRBV7-3 and TRBJ1-1): GAGVSQTPSNKVTEKGKYVELRCDPISGHTALYWYRQSLGQGPEFLIYFQGTGAADDSGLPNDRFFAVRPEGSVSTLKIQRTERGDSAVYLCASSLIPGAPEAFFGQGTRLTVV.